Detailed here is one T cell receptor (beta chain). The antigen remains unidentified. This entry is derived from a study of early stage breast cancer tumors. Overall study context: Each sample averaged around 9.2-fold read coverage. Broader study findings: Chain pairing and CD4, CD8 or FOXP3 expression were not captured.

Profiled with immunoSEQ multiplex PCR; TCRdb holds only in-frame clones, not every one. The data contain roughly 13,000 clones, about 80% of them singletons. In germline, CDR1 is MNHNS, CDR2 SASEGT. CDR3 length: 20 amino acids. With V trimmed by 4 bases and J by 7 bases, 24 bases remained unmatched. V usage is TRBV6-1 and J usage is TRBJ2-5; TRBD1 matches 10 bases. The clonotype comes from a person in their fifties or sixties with breast cancer. Specimen: normal breast tissue next to the tumor. In nucleotides, the CDR3 is TGTGCCAGCAGTGGGCGCCCCGGGACAGGGGCTATCAAGATGTGGCGGACCCAGTACTTC. Amino acids: CASSGRPGTGAIKMWRTQYF.